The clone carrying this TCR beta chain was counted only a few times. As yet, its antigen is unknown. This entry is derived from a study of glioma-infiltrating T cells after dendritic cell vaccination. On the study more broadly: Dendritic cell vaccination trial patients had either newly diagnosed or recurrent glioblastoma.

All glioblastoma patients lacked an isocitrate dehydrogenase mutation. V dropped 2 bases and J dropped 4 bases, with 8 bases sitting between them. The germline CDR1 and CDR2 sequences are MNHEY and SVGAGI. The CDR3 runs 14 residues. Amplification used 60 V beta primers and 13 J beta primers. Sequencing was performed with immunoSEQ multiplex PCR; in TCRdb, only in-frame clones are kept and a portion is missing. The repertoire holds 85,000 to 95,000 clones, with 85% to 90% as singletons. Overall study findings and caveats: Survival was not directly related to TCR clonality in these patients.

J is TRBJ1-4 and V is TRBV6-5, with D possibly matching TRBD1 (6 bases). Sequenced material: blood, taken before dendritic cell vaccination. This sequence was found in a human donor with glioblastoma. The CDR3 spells CASSYDRYNEKLFF. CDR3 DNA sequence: TGTGCCAGCAGTTACGACAGGTATAATGAAAAACTGTTTTTT.